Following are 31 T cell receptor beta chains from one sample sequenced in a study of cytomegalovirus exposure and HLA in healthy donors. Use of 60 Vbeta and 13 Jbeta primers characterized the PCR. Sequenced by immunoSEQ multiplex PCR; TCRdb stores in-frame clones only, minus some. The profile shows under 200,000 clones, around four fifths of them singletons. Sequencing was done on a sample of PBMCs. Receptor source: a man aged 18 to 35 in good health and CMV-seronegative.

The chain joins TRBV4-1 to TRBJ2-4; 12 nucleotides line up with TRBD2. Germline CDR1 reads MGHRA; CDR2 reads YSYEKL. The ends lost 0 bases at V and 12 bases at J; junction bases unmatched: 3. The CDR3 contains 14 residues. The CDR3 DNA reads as TGCGCCAGCAGCCAAGAGCTAGCGGGAGGGAGTCAGTACTTC. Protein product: CASSQELAGGSQYF.

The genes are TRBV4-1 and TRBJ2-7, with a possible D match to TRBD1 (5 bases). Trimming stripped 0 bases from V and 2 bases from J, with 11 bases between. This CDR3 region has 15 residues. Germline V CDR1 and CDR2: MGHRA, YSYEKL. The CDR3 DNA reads TGCGCCAGCAGCCAAGATAGTCTAGGGGCCTACGAGCAGTACTTC. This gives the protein CASSQDSLGAYEQYF.

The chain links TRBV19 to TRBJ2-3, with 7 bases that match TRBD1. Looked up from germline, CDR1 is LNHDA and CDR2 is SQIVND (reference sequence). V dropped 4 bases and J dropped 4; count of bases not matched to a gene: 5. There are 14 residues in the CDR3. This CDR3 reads CASSRGQTPDTQYF. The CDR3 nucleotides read TGTGCCAGTAGTAGGGGACAGACCCCAGATACGCAGTATTTT.

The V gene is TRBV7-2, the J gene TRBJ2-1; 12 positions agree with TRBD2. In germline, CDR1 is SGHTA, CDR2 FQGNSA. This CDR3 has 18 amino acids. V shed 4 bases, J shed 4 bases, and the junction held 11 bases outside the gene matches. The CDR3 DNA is TGTGCCAGCAGCTGGACTAGCGGGATTAATGGGGGTTACAATGAGCAGTTCTTC. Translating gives CASSWTSGINGGYNEQFF. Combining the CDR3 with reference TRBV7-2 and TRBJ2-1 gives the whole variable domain GAGVSQSPSNKVTEKGKDVELRCDPISGHTALYWYRQSLGQGLEFLIYFQGNSAPDKSGLPSDRFSAERTGGSVSTLTIQRTQQEDSAVYLCASSWTSGINGGYNEQFFGPGTRLTVL.

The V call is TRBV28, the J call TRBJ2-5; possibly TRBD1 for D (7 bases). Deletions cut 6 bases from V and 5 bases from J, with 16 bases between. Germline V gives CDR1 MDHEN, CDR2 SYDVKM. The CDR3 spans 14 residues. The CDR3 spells CASRENRGGETQYF. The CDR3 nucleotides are TGTGCCAGCAGGGAGAACAGGGGAGGCGAGACCCAGTACTTC.

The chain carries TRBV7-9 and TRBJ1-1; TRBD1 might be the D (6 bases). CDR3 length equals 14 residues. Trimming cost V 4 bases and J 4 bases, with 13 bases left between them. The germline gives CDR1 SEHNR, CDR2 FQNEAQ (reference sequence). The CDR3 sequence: CASSSGVIRTEAFF. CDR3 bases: TGTGCCAGCAGCTCAGGGGTGATTCGCACTGAAGCTTTCTTT.

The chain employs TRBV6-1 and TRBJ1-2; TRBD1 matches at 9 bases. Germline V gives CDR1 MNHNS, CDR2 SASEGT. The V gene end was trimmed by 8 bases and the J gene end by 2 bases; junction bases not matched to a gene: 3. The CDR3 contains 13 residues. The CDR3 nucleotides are TGTGCCAGCTCCGGGACAGGGAACTATGGCTACACCTTC. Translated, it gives CASSGTGNYGYTF.

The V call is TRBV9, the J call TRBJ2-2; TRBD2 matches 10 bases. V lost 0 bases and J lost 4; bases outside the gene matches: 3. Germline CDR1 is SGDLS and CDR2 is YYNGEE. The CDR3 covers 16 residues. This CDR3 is CASSVVSGGATGELFF. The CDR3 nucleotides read TGTGCCAGCAGCGTAGTCAGCGGGGGGGCCACCGGGGAGCTGTTTTTT.

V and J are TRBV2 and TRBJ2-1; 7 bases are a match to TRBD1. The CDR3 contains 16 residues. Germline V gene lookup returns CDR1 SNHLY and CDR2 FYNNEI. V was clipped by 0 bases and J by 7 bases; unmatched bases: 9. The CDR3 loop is CASSEAGPGGRNEQFF. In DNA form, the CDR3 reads TGTGCCAGCAGTGAAGCCGGGCCAGGGGGTAGAAATGAGCAGTTCTTC. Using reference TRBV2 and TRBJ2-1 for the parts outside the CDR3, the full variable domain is EPEVTQTPSHQVTQMGQEVILRCVPISNHLYFYWYRQILGQKVEFLVSFYNNEISEKSEIFDDQFSVERPDGSNFTLKIRSTKLEDSAMYFCASSEAGPGGRNEQFFGPGTRLTVL.

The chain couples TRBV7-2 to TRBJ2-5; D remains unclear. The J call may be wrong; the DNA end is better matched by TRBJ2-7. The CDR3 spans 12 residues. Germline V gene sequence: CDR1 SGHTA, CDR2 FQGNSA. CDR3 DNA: TGTGCCAGCAGCTCCCGACAAGGCGAGCAGTACTTC. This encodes CASSSRQGEQYF.

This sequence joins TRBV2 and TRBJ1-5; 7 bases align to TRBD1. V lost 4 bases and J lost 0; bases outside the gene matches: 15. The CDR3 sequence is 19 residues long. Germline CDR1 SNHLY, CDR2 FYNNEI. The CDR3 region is CASSGSGQAQFYSNQPQHF. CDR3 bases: TGTGCCAGCAGTGGCTCAGGACAGGCCCAATTTTATAGCAATCAGCCCCAGCATTTT.

The CDR3 reads CASSRGQTNTEAFF. CDR3 DNA sequence: TGCGCCAGCAGCCGGGGACAGACGAACACTGAAGCTTTCTTT. J is TRBJ1-1 and V is TRBV5-1, with 7 bases aligning to TRBD1. Looked up from germline, CDR1 is SGHRS and CDR2 is YFSETQ. This CDR3 spans 14 amino acids. V lost 4 bases to trimming and J lost 1 base; unmatched junction nucleotides: 4.

CDR3 coding DNA: TGTGCCAGCAGCTTGACTAGCGGGTCGAATGAGCAGTTCTTC. It yields the protein CASSLTSGSNEQFF. The rearrangement uses TRBV7-9 and TRBJ2-1, with 10 nucleotides matching TRBD2. V shed 3 bases, J shed 7 bases, and the junction held 3 bases outside the gene matches. This CDR3 contains 14 residues. In germline, CDR1 is SEHNR, CDR2 FQNEAQ (reference sequence).

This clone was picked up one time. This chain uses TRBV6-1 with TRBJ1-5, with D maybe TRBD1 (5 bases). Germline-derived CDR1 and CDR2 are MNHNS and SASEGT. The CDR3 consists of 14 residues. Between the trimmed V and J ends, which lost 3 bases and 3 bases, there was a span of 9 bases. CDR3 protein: CASSEGQINQPQHF. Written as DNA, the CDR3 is TGTGCCAGCAGTGAGGGGCAGATCAATCAGCCCCAGCATTTT.

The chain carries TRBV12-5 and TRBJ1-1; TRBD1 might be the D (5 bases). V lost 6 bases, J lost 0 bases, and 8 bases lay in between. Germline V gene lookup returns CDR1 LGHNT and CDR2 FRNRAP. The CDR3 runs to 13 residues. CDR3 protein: CASGPTVNTEAFF. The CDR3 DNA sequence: TGTGCTAGTGGCCCGACAGTGAACACTGAAGCTTTCTTT. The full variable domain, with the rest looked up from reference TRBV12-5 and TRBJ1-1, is DARVTQTPRHKVTEMGQEVTMRCQPILGHNTVFWYRQTMMQGLELLAYFRNRAPLDDSGMPKDRFSAEMPDATLATLKIQPSEPRDSAVYFCASGPTVNTEAFFGQGTRLTVV.

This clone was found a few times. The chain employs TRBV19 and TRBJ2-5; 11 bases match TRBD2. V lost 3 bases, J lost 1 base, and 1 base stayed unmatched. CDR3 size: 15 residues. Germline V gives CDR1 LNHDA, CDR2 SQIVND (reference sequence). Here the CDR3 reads CASSMTSGVQETQYF. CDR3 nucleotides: TGTGCCAGTAGTATGACTAGCGGGGTCCAAGAGACCCAGTACTTC.

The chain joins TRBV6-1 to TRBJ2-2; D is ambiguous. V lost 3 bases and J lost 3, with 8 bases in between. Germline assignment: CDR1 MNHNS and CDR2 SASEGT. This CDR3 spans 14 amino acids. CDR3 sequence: CASSDRRHTGELFF. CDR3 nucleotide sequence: TGTGCCAGCAGTGATAGGCGGCACACCGGGGAGCTGTTTTTT.

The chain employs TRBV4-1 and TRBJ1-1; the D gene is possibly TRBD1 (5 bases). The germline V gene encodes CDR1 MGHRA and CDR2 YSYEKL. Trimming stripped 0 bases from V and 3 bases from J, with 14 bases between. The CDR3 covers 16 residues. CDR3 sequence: CASSQEASGWYTEAFF. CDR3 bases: TGCGCCAGCAGCCAAGAAGCGTCAGGGTGGTACACTGAAGCTTTCTTT.

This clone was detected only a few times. Here the CDR3 DNA reads TGTGCCAGCAGATCCCTCCAGCGCGAGAAAAAACTGTTTTTT. Translating it yields CASRSLQREKKLFF. V gene TRBV6-1 combines with J gene TRBJ1-4; no firm D call. The CDR3 is 14 amino acids. CDR1 is MNHNS and CDR2 is SASEGT in the germline V gene. With 6 bases removed from V and 9 bases from J, the gap between germline ends came to 17 bases.

The CDR3 coding sequence is TGTGCCAGCACCACCGACAGGGACCGGGAAGGCTACACCTTC. The encoded protein is CASTTDRDREGYTF. V is TRBV6-5 and J is TRBJ1-2; the match to TRBD1 covers 7 bases. The CDR3 has 14 amino acids. The V and J ends lost 7 bases and 8 bases, in that order; junction bases with no gene match: 13. Germline assignment: CDR1 MNHEY and CDR2 SVGAGI.

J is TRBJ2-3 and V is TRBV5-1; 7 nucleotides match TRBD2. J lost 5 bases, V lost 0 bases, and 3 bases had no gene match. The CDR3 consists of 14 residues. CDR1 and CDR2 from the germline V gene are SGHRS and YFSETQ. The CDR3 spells CASSLGPGGDTQYF. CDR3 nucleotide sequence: TGCGCCAGCAGCTTGGGCCCGGGGGGAGATACGCAGTATTTT.

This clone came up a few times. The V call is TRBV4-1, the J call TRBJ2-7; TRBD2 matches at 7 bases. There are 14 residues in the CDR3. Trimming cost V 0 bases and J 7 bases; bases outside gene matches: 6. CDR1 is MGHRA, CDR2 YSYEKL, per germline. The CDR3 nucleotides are TGCGCCAGCAGCCAAGATAGGGAGGGCTGGGAGCAGTACTTC. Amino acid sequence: CASSQDREGWEQYF.

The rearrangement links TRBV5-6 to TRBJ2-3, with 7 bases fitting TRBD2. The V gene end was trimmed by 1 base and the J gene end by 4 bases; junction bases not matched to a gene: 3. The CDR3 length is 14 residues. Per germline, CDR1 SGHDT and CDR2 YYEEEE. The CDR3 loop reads CASSLLGRADTQYF. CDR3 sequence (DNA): TGTGCCAGCAGCTTGCTGGGGAGGGCAGATACGCAGTATTTT.

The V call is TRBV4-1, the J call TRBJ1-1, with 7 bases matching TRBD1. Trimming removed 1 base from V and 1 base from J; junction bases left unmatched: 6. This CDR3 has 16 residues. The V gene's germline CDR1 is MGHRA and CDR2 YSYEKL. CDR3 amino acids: CASSQGTGISNTEAFF. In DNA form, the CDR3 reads TGCGCCAGCAGCCAAGGGACAGGAATATCGAACACTGAAGCTTTCTTT.

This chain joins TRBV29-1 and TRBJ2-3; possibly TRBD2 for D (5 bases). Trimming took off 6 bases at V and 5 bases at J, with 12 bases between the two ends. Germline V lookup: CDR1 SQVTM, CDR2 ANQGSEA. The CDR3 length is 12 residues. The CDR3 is CSVASRGDTQYF. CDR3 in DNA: TGCAGCGTAGCGAGCCGGGGAGATACGCAGTATTTT.

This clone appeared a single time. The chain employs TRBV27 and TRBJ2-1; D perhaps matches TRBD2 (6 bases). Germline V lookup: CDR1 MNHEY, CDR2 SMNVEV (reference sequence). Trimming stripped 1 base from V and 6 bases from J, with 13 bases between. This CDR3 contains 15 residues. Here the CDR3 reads CASSLYGTLVNEQFF. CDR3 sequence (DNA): TGTGCCAGCAGTTTATACGGGACTTTAGTCAATGAGCAGTTCTTC.

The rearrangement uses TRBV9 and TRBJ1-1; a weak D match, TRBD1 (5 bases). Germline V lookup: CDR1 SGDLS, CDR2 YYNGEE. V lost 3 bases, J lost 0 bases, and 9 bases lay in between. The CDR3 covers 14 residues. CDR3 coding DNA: TGTGCCAGCAGCGGAAGGGACTTGAACACTGAAGCTTTCTTT. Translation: CASSGRDLNTEAFF.

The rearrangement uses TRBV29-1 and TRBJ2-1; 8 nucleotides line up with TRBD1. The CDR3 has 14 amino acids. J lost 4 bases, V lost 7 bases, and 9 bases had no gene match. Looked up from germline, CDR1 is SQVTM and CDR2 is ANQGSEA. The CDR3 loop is CSGYDRGRYNEQFF. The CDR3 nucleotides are TGCAGCGGCTACGACAGGGGCCGGTACAATGAGCAGTTCTTC.

CDR3 in amino acids: CASSLGLAGANVLTF. DNA of the CDR3: TGTGCCAGCAGCTTAGGGCTTGCTGGGGCCAACGTCCTGACTTTC. The chain recombines TRBV7-9 with TRBJ2-6; no clear D. Per the germline V gene, CDR1 is SEHNR and CDR2 is FQNEAQ (reference sequence). Deletions cut 1 base from V and 2 bases from J, with 6 bases between. The CDR3 consists of 15 residues.

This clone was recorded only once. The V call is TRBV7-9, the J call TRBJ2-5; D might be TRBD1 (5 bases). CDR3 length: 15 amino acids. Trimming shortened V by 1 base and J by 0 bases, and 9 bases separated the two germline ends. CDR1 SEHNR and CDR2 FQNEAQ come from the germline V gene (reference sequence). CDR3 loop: CASSLGQTYQETQYF. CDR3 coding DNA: TGTGCCAGCAGCTTAGGACAGACGTACCAAGAGACCCAGTACTTC.

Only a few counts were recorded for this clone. CDR3 nucleotides: TGTGCCAGCACCTCTTCCGGGGCCGGGGAGCTGTTTTTT. It translates to CASTSSGAGELFF. The gene calls are TRBV7-9 and TRBJ2-2, with D tentatively TRBD2 (5 bases). With 7 bases removed from V and 6 bases from J, the gap between germline ends came to 12 bases. The germline CDR1 and CDR2 sequences are SEHNR and FQNEAQ (reference sequence). There are 13 residues in the CDR3.